The 18 T cell receptor beta chains below were found in one sample sequenced in a study of blood T cell repertoires in COVID-19. Only in-frame clones appear in the TCRdb table, and some are missing; sequencing was by immunoSEQ multiplex PCR. The data show 150,000 to 200,000 clones, about 90% seen once. The sample taken for sequencing was PBMCs or T cells enriched from blood (not recorded which). The receptors were gathered from a human donor with acute COVID-19. The donor label of this sample is uncertain.

The rearrangement links TRBV29-1 to TRBJ1-2, with D perhaps TRBD1 (6 bases). V shed 1 base and J shed 8 bases, with 11 bases lying between them. There are 12 residues in the CDR3. Germline V gives CDR1 SQVTM, CDR2 ANQGSEA. CDR3 region: CSVEATGWGYTF. DNA of the CDR3: TGCAGCGTTGAAGCTACAGGGTGGGGCTACACCTTC.

The chain is built from TRBV29-1 and TRBJ1-2; 8 nucleotides line up with TRBD1. The CDR3 has 13 residues. Trimming removed 5 bases from V and 8 bases from J; junction bases left unmatched: 10. Per germline, CDR1 SQVTM and CDR2 ANQGSEA. CDR3 DNA: TGCAGCGTTCGTCAGGGGGCCTGGGGAGGCTACACCTTC. Protein sequence: CSVRQGAWGGYTF.

J is TRBJ1-1 and V is TRBV4-3, with 7 bases matching TRBD1. This CDR3 contains 14 residues. Germline CDR1 and CDR2: LGHNA and YSLEER. The ends lost 4 bases at V and 4 bases at J; junction bases unmatched: 6. The DNA for the CDR3 is TGCGCCAGCAGCCGGAACAGGGGCGCCACTGAAGCTTTCTTT. It specifies CASSRNRGATEAFF.

The chain uses TRBV5-1 and TRBJ2-1; 7 nucleotides match TRBD1. The trim removed 4 bases at V and 4 bases at J, leaving 14 bases unmatched. The CDR3 extends over 17 amino acids. CDR1 is SGHRS and CDR2 is YFSETQ in the germline V gene. As DNA, the CDR3 is TGCGCCAGCAGCAGACAGGGCCCGGACATTATATACAATGAGCAGTTCTTC. Protein product: CASSRQGPDIIYNEQFF.

This CDR3 reads CASSQERGRNNEQFF. Written as DNA, the CDR3 is TGCGCCAGCAGCCAAGAACGCGGTAGAAACAATGAGCAGTTCTTC. This chain joins TRBV4-3 and TRBJ2-1; the D is unclear. The CDR3 loop spans 15 amino acids. The germline V gene encodes CDR1 LGHNA and CDR2 YSLEER. V was cut by 0 bases and J by 5 bases, with 11 bases left in between.

This chain links TRBV5-1 with TRBJ1-1; no definite D call. Germline V gene lookup returns CDR1 SGHRS and CDR2 YFSETQ. V was trimmed by 2 bases and J by 6 bases, leaving 11 bases between them. The CDR3 length is 13 residues. Here the CDR3 DNA reads TGCGCCAGCAGCTTAAAGGGAGGTCCTGAAGCTTTCTTT. Translated, it gives CASSLKGGPEAFF.

This chain connects TRBV4-1 to TRBJ2-6; D unclear. The length of the CDR3 is 18 residues. The germline V and J ends were trimmed by 5 bases and 2 bases, with 19 bases remaining between them. From germline, CDR1 is MGHRA and CDR2 YSYEKL. CDR3 loop: CASSEVQAPYPGANVLTF. CDR3 in DNA: TGCGCCAGCAGCGAAGTCCAGGCCCCGTATCCTGGGGCCAACGTCCTGACTTTC.

The chain joins TRBV6-5 to TRBJ2-3, with TRBD2 matching over 7 bases. V trimming: 7 bases; J trimming: 10 bases; junction bases outside the gene matches: 17. Germline CDR1 MNHEY, CDR2 SVGAGI. This CDR3 is 15 amino acids long. The CDR3 protein is CASTTAGREAEAQYF. The CDR3 nucleotides read TGTGCCAGCACTACAGCGGGGCGCGAAGCAGAAGCGCAGTATTTT.

V and J are TRBV9 and TRBJ2-3; the match to TRBD2 covers 9 bases. This CDR3 has 16 amino acids. CDR1 SGDLS and CDR2 YYNGEE come from the germline V gene. The V and J ends lost 3 bases and 4 bases, in that order; junction bases with no gene match: 9. CDR3 sequence reads: CASSASGERRADTQYF. In nucleotides, the CDR3 is TGTGCCAGCAGCGCTAGCGGGGAAAGGAGGGCAGATACGCAGTATTTT. The whole variable domain, remainder taken from reference TRBV9 and TRBJ2-3, is DSGVTQTPKHLITATGQRVTLRCSPRSGDLSVYWYQQSLDQGLQFLIQYYNGEERAKGNILERFSAQQFPDLHSELNLSSLELGDSALYFCASSASGERRADTQYFGPGTRLTVL.

The CDR3 region is CASGQGGGASGTGELFF. The DNA for the CDR3 is TGTGCCAGCGGGCAGGGCGGGGGGGCCTCCGGCACCGGGGAGCTGTTTTTT. The chain uses TRBV4-2 and TRBJ2-2, with TRBD2 matching over 9 bases. This CDR3 spans 17 amino acids. The ends lost 8 bases at V and 4 bases at J; junction bases unmatched: 14. Germline CDR1 and CDR2: LGHNA and YNFKEQ.

The chain links TRBV7-6 to TRBJ2-2; no clear D gene. Germline CDR1 is SGHVS and CDR2 is FNYEAQ. V lost 2 bases to trimming and J lost 7 bases, with 5 bases between them. The length of the CDR3 is 12 residues. CDR3 sequence reads: CASSLYNGELFF. CDR3 bases: TGTGCCAGCAGCTTATACAACGGGGAGCTGTTTTTT. The entire variable domain, with the rest obtained from reference TRBV7-6 and TRBJ2-2, is as follows: GAGVSQSPRYKVTKRGQDVALRCDPISGHVSLYWYRQALGQGPEFLTYFNYEAQQDKSGLPNDRFSAERPEGSISTLTIQRTEQRDSAMYRCASSLYNGELFFGEGSRLTVL.

The chain links TRBV9 to TRBJ2-7; D is perhaps TRBD2 (5 bases). Trimming removed 3 bases from V and 3 bases from J, with 7 bases in between. Germline CDR1 reads SGDLS; CDR2 reads YYNGEE. The CDR3 is 12 residues long. CDR3 region: CASSGRDYEQYF. In DNA, the CDR3 is TGTGCCAGCAGCGGCCGGGACTACGAGCAGTACTTC. The whole variable domain, remainder taken from reference TRBV9 and TRBJ2-7, is DSGVTQTPKHLITATGQRVTLRCSPRSGDLSVYWYQQSLDQGLQFLIQYYNGEERAKGNILERFSAQQFPDLHSELNLSSLELGDSALYFCASSGRDYEQYFGPGTRLTVT.

The chain uses TRBV27 and TRBJ1-1; 8 bases fit TRBD1. The CDR3 is made up of 12 amino acids. Germline trimming cut 3 bases from V and 9 bases from J; bases unmatched to any gene: 3. Per the germline V gene, CDR1 is MNHEY and CDR2 is SMNVEV (reference sequence). The CDR3 DNA reads TGTGCCAGCAGTTTCGACAGGGGCCAAGCTTTCTTT. Translated, it gives CASSFDRGQAFF.

A few counts support this clone. The V gene is TRBV25-1, the J gene TRBJ2-1; 7 nucleotides agree with TRBD2. Germline lookup yields CDR1 MGHDK and CDR2 SYGVNS. V lost 8 bases and J lost 0; bases outside the gene matches: 10. There are 16 residues in the CDR3. CDR3 region: CASRGGDLYSYNEQFF. The CDR3 DNA reads as TGTGCCAGCCGGGGAGGGGACCTCTACTCCTACAATGAGCAGTTCTTC. Combining the CDR3 with reference TRBV25-1 and TRBJ2-1 gives the whole variable domain EADIYQTPRYLVIGTGKKITLECSQTMGHDKMYWYQQDPGMELHLIHYSYGVNSTEKGDLSSESTVSRIRTEHFPLTLESARPSHTSQYLCASRGGDLYSYNEQFFGPGTRLTVL.

The chain links TRBV4-2 to TRBJ2-7, with 7 bases fitting TRBD1. The trim removed 5 bases at V and 2 bases at J, leaving 9 bases unmatched. Germline assignment: CDR1 LGHNA and CDR2 YNFKEQ. CDR3 length: 15 residues. As DNA, the CDR3 is TGTGCCAGCAGCGCTACAGGGGAAAGTCCCTACGAGCAGTACTTC. This encodes CASSATGESPYEQYF.

V gene TRBV7-3 combines with J gene TRBJ2-1; D unclear. Germline loops: CDR1 SGHTA, CDR2 FQGTGA. This CDR3 is 13 amino acids long. Deletions cut 3 bases from V and 8 bases from J, with 11 bases between. In DNA, the CDR3 is TGTGCCAGCAGCTTTACCGCGGTCCATGAGCAGTTCTTC. This sequence encodes CASSFTAVHEQFF.

The V call is TRBV6-5, the J call TRBJ1-4; 7 bases map to TRBD1. Germline-derived CDR1 and CDR2 are MNHEY and SVGAGI. V lost 2 bases to trimming and J lost 7 bases; unmatched junction nucleotides: 7. The CDR3 is 15 residues long. CDR3 in DNA: TGTGCCAGCAGTTACGGGGGACAGAGGGGTGAAAAACTGTTTTTT. Translated, it gives CASSYGGQRGEKLFF.

In nucleotides, the CDR3 is TGCGCCAGCAGCCAAGTGGACAGAAACACTGAAGCTTTCTTT. Its protein is CASSQVDRNTEAFF. The chain links TRBV4-3 to TRBJ1-1; D possibly corresponds to TRBD1 (6 bases). With 1 base removed from V and 2 bases from J, the gap between germline ends came to 8 bases. The length of the CDR3 is 14 residues. CDR1 and CDR2 from the germline V gene are LGHNA and YSLEER.